A single sample is the source of the 22 T cell receptor beta chains below, sequenced in a study of OX40 agonist ivuxolimab in advanced cancers. Libraries were built with the immunoSEQ multiplex PCR assay. Imported from immuneACCESS, the table was reduced by TCRdb to in-frame sequences with V and J called. These copies leave out some clones; in studies compared against another copy, an unresolved V gene accounts for under half, and the cause of the remainder is not known. This sample lists roughly 60,000 clones; 86% were detected once. Jointly, the top ten make up roughly 3% of the sample. The material sequenced was CD4+ or CD8+ T cells sorted from blood, taken in a trial of the OX40 agonist ivuxolimab. Receptors were obtained from an adult with an advanced solid tumor such as melanoma, head and neck, liver or kidney cancer.

J is TRBJ2-7 and V is TRBV4-2; D is possibly TRBD2 (7 bases). This CDR3 contains 16 residues. Trimming pared 6 bases from V and 6 bases from J, leaving 24 bases between. CDR1 LGHNA and CDR2 YNFKEQ come from the germline V gene. The CDR3 bases are TGTGCCAGCAGTCTAACTGCGGGGGCCCGAGGCGGCGAGCAGTACTTC. Its translation is CASSLTAGARGGEQYF.

The chain joins TRBV27 to TRBJ1-2, with D unclear. The germline gives CDR1 MNHEY, CDR2 SMNVEV (reference sequence). Between the trimmed V and J ends, which lost 5 bases and 2 bases, there was a span of 12 bases. The CDR3 has 14 amino acids. This chain's CDR3 is CASSPPRQNYGYTF. CDR3 nucleotide sequence: TGTGCCAGCAGTCCGCCCCGGCAGAACTATGGCTACACCTTC.

This clone is a singleton in its sample. The chain joins TRBV5-4 to TRBJ1-6, with D unresolved. V lost 1 base to trimming and J lost 9 bases, with 17 bases between them. CDR1 is SGHNT and CDR2 is YYREEE in the germline V gene (reference sequence). The CDR3 has 16 residues. The CDR3 loop reads CASSLSDGLTSSPLHF. Written as DNA, the CDR3 is TGTGCCAGCAGCTTGTCCGACGGGTTAACCAGTTCACCCCTCCACTTT.

The chain recombines TRBV19 with TRBJ2-2; weak D call: TRBD1 (6 bases). The germline V gene encodes CDR1 LNHDA and CDR2 SQIVND (reference sequence). V lost 7 bases and J 3 bases, leaving 12 bases between the germline ends. This CDR3 has 14 residues. The DNA for the CDR3 is TGTGCCAGTAATAAACCAGGGGACACCGGGGAGCTGTTTTTT. It is translated as CASNKPGDTGELFF.

This sequence joins TRBV9 and TRBJ2-1, with D hard to call. Germline CDR1 is SGDLS and CDR2 is YYNGEE. V lost 4 bases and J 0 bases, leaving 11 bases between the germline ends. The CDR3 length is 15 residues. CDR3 sequence: CASSPVDPSYNEQFF. In DNA, the CDR3 is TGTGCCAGCAGCCCCGTGGATCCCTCCTACAATGAGCAGTTCTTC.

This clone was counted a few times. V is TRBV2 and J is TRBJ1-5; D is perhaps TRBD1 (5 bases). CDR1 and CDR2 (germline): SNHLY, FYNNEI. The CDR3 has 13 residues. V lost 6 bases, J lost 8 bases, and 14 bases lay in between. CDR3 sequence: CASSRDERKPQHF. CDR3 in DNA: TGTGCCAGCAGCCGGGACGAGAGAAAGCCCCAGCATTTT.

This chain uses TRBV2 with TRBJ1-5; D gene ambiguous. The CDR3 runs to 13 residues. With 3 bases removed from V and 7 bases from J, the gap between germline ends came to 10 bases. Germline CDR1 is SNHLY and CDR2 is FYNNEI. CDR3 nucleotide sequence: TGTGCCAGCAGTGAGGAAGCGGTCCAGCCCCAGCATTTT. Translating gives CASSEEAVQPQHF. Filled out from reference TRBV2 and TRBJ1-5, the complete variable domain reads EPEVTQTPSHQVTQMGQEVILRCVPISNHLYFYWYRQILGQKVEFLVSFYNNEISEKSEIFDDQFSVERPDGSNFTLKIRSTKLEDSAMYFCASSEEAVQPQHFGDGTRLSIL.

The chain recombines TRBV7-8 with TRBJ1-2; 12 bases map to TRBD1. The CDR3 is made up of 15 amino acids. Germline V lookup: CDR1 SGHVS, CDR2 FQNEAQ. Germline trimming cut 5 bases from V and 4 bases from J; bases unmatched to any gene: 5. In DNA, the CDR3 is TGTGCCAGCAGCGCCGGGACAGGGGGCATCTATGGCTACACCTTC. Protein product: CASSAGTGGIYGYTF.

The chain joins TRBV30 to TRBJ1-1, with no clear D. The length of the CDR3 is 13 residues. V lost 4 bases and J 1 base, leaving 10 bases between the germline ends. Per the germline V gene, CDR1 is GTSNPN and CDR2 is SVGIG (reference sequence). The CDR3, as DNA: TGTGCCTGGAAGTTGGTACAGAACACTGAAGCTTTCTTT. Amino acids: CAWKLVQNTEAFF. Filled out from reference TRBV30 and TRBJ1-1, the complete variable domain reads SQTIHQWPATLVQPVGSPLSLECTVEGTSNPNLYWYRQAAGRGLQLLFYSVGIGQISSEVPQNLSASRPQDRQFILSSKKLLLSDSGFYLCAWKLVQNTEAFFGQGTRLTVV.

This clone has just one count. The chain carries TRBV25-1 and TRBJ2-1, with TRBD2 matching over 9 bases. The CDR3 is 17 residues long. In germline, CDR1 is MGHDK, CDR2 SYGVNS. V was clipped by 3 bases and J by 4 bases; unmatched bases: 10. The CDR3 DNA sequence: TGTGCCAGCAGTGATTCCGGAGCGGGGGGCCATTACAATGAGCAGTTCTTC. Translated: CASSDSGAGGHYNEQFF.

The chain couples TRBV11-3 to TRBJ2-7; perhaps TRBD1 as D (6 bases). Germline V CDR1 and CDR2: SGHNT, YENEEA. Trimming removed 5 bases from V and 2 bases from J, with 13 bases in between. The CDR3 has 14 residues. CDR3 protein: CASSPNRAPYEQYF. The CDR3, as DNA: TGTGCCAGCAGCCCCAACAGGGCGCCCTACGAGCAGTACTTC.

This chain links TRBV28 with TRBJ1-5; D gene ambiguous. Looked up from germline, CDR1 is MDHEN and CDR2 is SYDVKM. Trimming stripped 5 bases from V and 6 bases from J, with 14 bases between. This CDR3 has 14 amino acids. Here the CDR3 reads CASSAPSRAQPQHF. The DNA of the CDR3 is TGTGCCAGCAGTGCCCCTTCCCGGGCTCAGCCCCAGCATTTT.

The V gene is TRBV30, the J gene TRBJ2-5; D call uncertain. Germline loops: CDR1 GTSNPN, CDR2 SVGIG (reference sequence). The CDR3 totals 14 residues. V was pared by 5 bases and J by 1 base, with 14 bases between. The CDR3 sequence is CAWAPPEPQETQYF. CDR3 in DNA: TGTGCCTGGGCCCCACCTGAGCCCCAAGAGACCCAGTACTTC.

The genes are TRBV5-4 and TRBJ2-2; D might be TRBD1 (6 bases). CDR3 length: 16 residues. Trimming removed 4 bases from V and 0 bases from J, with 13 bases in between. Germline V gives CDR1 SGHNT, CDR2 YYREEE (reference sequence). The CDR3 spells CASSLDGTPNTGELFF. The CDR3 DNA reads as TGTGCCAGCAGCCTCGACGGGACACCGAACACCGGGGAGCTGTTTTTT.

The chain links TRBV7-3 to TRBJ2-1, with D perhaps TRBD1 (5 bases). The germline gives CDR1 SGHTA, CDR2 FQGTGA. The CDR3 is made up of 15 amino acids. V lost 3 bases and J lost 6, with 15 bases in between. CDR3 bases: TGTGCCAGCAGCTTGATTCAGGGCACGCTCAATGAGCAGTTCTTC. Translating it yields CASSLIQGTLNEQFF.

This chain links TRBV9 with TRBJ2-1, with D perhaps given as TRBD1 or TRBD2 (5 bases each). Germline lookup yields CDR1 SGDLS and CDR2 YYNGEE. The length of the CDR3 is 16 residues. Trimming cost V 1 base and J 7 bases, with 18 bases left between them. In DNA, the CDR3 is TGTGCCAGCAGCGTATATGCGAGGGGATTTGCGAATGAGCAGTTCTTC. This encodes CASSVYARGFANEQFF.

V usage is TRBV11-2 and J usage is TRBJ2-1; D gene ambiguous. With 2 bases removed from V and 9 bases from J, the gap between germline ends came to 11 bases. The V gene's germline CDR1 is SGHAT and CDR2 FQNNGV. The CDR3 consists of 13 residues. CDR3 bases: TGTGCCAGCAGCTTAAGCCTAGACGGTGAGCAGTTCTTC. Translated: CASSLSLDGEQFF.

The chain couples TRBV6-5 to TRBJ1-6; D might be TRBD1 (6 bases). Germline lookup yields CDR1 MNHEY and CDR2 SVGAGI. The CDR3 covers 14 residues. V lost 6 bases to trimming and J lost 8 bases, with 14 bases between them. The CDR3 nucleotides are TGTGCCAGCAGCGCGACAGGTTTGGATTCACCCCTCCACTTT. It is translated as CASSATGLDSPLHF.

The rearrangement uses TRBV29-1 and TRBJ2-5; D is possibly TRBD1 (6 bases). The CDR3 covers 13 residues. Trimming removed 4 bases from V and 1 base from J, with 10 bases in between. Per the germline V gene, CDR1 is SQVTM and CDR2 is ANQGSEA. CDR3 nucleotides: TGCAGCGTTGCAACAGGGACCCAAGAGACCCAGTACTTC. It is translated as CSVATGTQETQYF.

CDR3 sequence: CASSVGSSNEKLFF. CDR3 DNA sequence: TGTGCCAGCAGCGTAGGGAGCTCTAATGAAAAACTGTTTTTT. This chain uses TRBV9 with TRBJ1-4; D not certain. The V gene's germline CDR1 is SGDLS and CDR2 YYNGEE. The CDR3 extends over 14 amino acids. V was trimmed by 0 bases and J by 3 bases, leaving 6 bases between them.

V gene TRBV28 combines with J gene TRBJ2-3, with D uncertain. The CDR3 contains 15 residues. The V gene's germline CDR1 is MDHEN and CDR2 SYDVKM. V gave up 10 bases and J gave up 1 base, with 18 bases separating them. This CDR3 reads CATTLGRSGTDTQYF. In DNA, the CDR3 is TGTGCCACCACCTTAGGCCGAAGCGGCACAGATACGCAGTATTTT.

The chain employs TRBV28 and TRBJ1-2; D unresolved. V lost 3 bases, J lost 4 bases, and 12 bases lay in between. The CDR3 consists of 14 residues. Germline values: CDR1 MDHEN, CDR2 SYDVKM. DNA of the CDR3: TGTGCCAGCAGTTTTTTGGGCGGACCCTATGGCTACACCTTC. As protein: CASSFLGGPYGYTF.